The rows below give T cell receptor beta chains drawn from one sample of a study of blood T cell repertoires in COVID-19. Generated by immunoSEQ multiplex PCR, the TCRdb table keeps only in-frame clones and is missing some. In the table there are roughly 130,000 clones, around 88% of which are singletons. Sequencing input: PBMCs or T cells enriched from blood (not recorded which). These receptors were obtained from a woman aged 45-65 years who had recovered from COVID-19. CDR3s include the opening cysteine and the closing phenylalanine or tryptophan. D genes are given only for firm matches. The size entry is marked missing in some rows and otherwise reads once, few, many or a size class.

DNA: TGTGCCAGCGCCGGCCAAGGGGATAATCAGCCCCAGCATTTT
CDR3: CASAGQGDNQPQHF
size: -
D: -
V: TRBV7-9
J: TRBJ1-5

DNA: TGTGCCAGCAGCTCCAATCAGTTCCGGGACTACGTCTCTGGGGCCAACGTCCTGACTTTC
CDR3: CASSSNQFRDYVSGANVLTF
size: -
D: TRBD2
V: TRBV11-3
J: TRBJ2-6

DNA: TGTGCCAGCAGCTTGGGTCTCAGGGAAACTGAAGCTTTCTTT
CDR3: CASSLGLRETEAFF
size: -
D: -
V: TRBV5-5
J: TRBJ1-1

DNA: TGTGCCAGCAGCGCGGGACCGTTGAACACTGAAGCTTTCTTT
CDR3: CASSAGPLNTEAFF
size: -
D: -
V: TRBV7-9
J: TRBJ1-1

DNA: TGTGCCAGCAGTTTAGACAAGAACACTGAAGCTTTCTTT
CDR3: CASSLDKNTEAFF
size: -
D: -
V: TRBV6-5
J: TRBJ1-1

DNA: TGTGCCAGCAGTCTGACTGACAGGGGGGATCAGCCCCAGCATTTT
CDR3: CASSLTDRGDQPQHF
size: -
D: TRBD1
V: TRBV5-6
J: TRBJ1-5

DNA: TGTGCCAGTAGCGCTAGCGGGGCTCGGGAGACCCAGTACTTC
CDR3: CASSASGARETQYF
size: -
D: TRBD2
V: TRBV19
J: TRBJ2-5

DNA: TGTGCCAGCAGCTTAGGCCCCGCTAGTTCGGAGACCCAGTACTTC
CDR3: CASSLGPASSETQYF
size: once
D: -
V: TRBV11-2
J: TRBJ2-5

DNA: TGTGCCAGCAGCCAGGAAGACAGGAACTATGGCTACACCTTC
CDR3: CASSQEDRNYGYTF
size: -
D: -
V: TRBV3-1/TRBV3-2
J: TRBJ1-2

DNA: TGTGCCAGCAGCCCGCAGGGGGCTGAAGCTTTCTTT
CDR3: CASSPQGAEAFF
size: -
D: TRBD1
V: TRBV9
J: TRBJ1-1

DNA: TGTGCCAGCAGTTACCGGGGGGGCAGGGATACGCAGTATTTT
CDR3: CASSYRGGRDTQYF
size: -
D: TRBD2
V: TRBV6-5
J: TRBJ2-3

DNA: TGTGCCAGCAGTTTCGCGAATTCACCCCTCCACTTT
CDR3: CASSFANSPLHF
size: -
D: -
V: TRBV27
J: TRBJ1-6

DNA: TGTGCCAGCAGCTTAGTAGCTATGTCGACCGGGGAGCTGTTTTTT
CDR3: CASSLVAMSTGELFF
size: -
D: -
V: TRBV11-3
J: TRBJ2-2

DNA: TGTGCCAGCAGTTTGGTGCGGGGGGACGAGCAGTACTTC
CDR3: CASSLVRGDEQYF
size: -
D: TRBD2
V: TRBV27
J: TRBJ2-7

DNA: TGCGCCAGCAGCTTGTATGTTCACGGGTCGAACACTGAAGCTTTCTTT
CDR3: CASSLYVHGSNTEAFF
size: -
D: -
V: TRBV5-1
J: TRBJ1-1

DNA: TGCGCCAGCAGCCAAGACTCGGCCAGGGGGTATGGCTACACCTTC
CDR3: CASSQDSARGYGYTF
size: -
D: TRBD1
V: TRBV4-1
J: TRBJ1-2

DNA: TGTGCCAGCTCACCGAGGGCGATGGACACCGGGGAGCTGTTTTTT
CDR3: CASSPRAMDTGELFF
size: once
D: -
V: TRBV18
J: TRBJ2-2

DNA: TGTGCCAGCAGGAAGGGACTAGCGAACGAGCAGTACTTC
CDR3: CASRKGLANEQYF
size: once
D: TRBD2
V: TRBV12-3/TRBV12-4
J: TRBJ2-7

DNA: TGCGCCAGCAACCCGGGGACTTCCACCGCTACCCAGTACTTC
CDR3: CASNPGTSTATQYF
size: -
D: -
V: TRBV5-1
J: TRBJ2-5

DNA: TGTGCCACCAGCGTAGACAGGGCTAGTGAAAAACTGTTTTTT
CDR3: CATSVDRASEKLFF
size: -
D: TRBD1
V: TRBV15
J: TRBJ1-4

DNA: TGTGCCAGCCTGACAGGGTACACTGAAGCTTTCTTT
CDR3: CASLTGYTEAFF
size: -
D: TRBD1
V: TRBV2
J: TRBJ1-1

DNA: TGTGCCAGCAGCTTGGGGCTTGGGTTCTACGAGCAGTACTTC
CDR3: CASSLGLGFYEQYF
size: -
D: -
V: TRBV6-2/TRBV6-3
J: TRBJ2-7

DNA: TGTGCCAGCAGGGGACAGGCGGTGATCTCCTACGAGCAGTACTTC
CDR3: CASRGQAVISYEQYF
size: -
D: TRBD1
V: TRBV2
J: TRBJ2-7

DNA: TGCGCCAGCAGTCAATCTTCGCCCGGGACAGGGGGCCAGGGTGAGCAGTTCTTC
CDR3: CASSQSSPGTGGQGEQFF
size: -
D: TRBD1
V: TRBV23-1
J: TRBJ2-1

DNA: TGTGCCAGCAGCTACAACACCGGGACTCTCCCCCGCAATGAGCAGTTCTTC
CDR3: CASSYNTGTLPRNEQFF
size: -
D: -
V: TRBV7-6
J: TRBJ2-1

DNA: TGTGCCAGCAGCCCGCCCTCGGGGACTGGGGTAAGCGAGCAGTACTTC
CDR3: CASSPPSGTGVSEQYF
size: -
D: -
V: TRBV7-6
J: TRBJ2-7

DNA: TGTGCCAGCAGTGAAGAAGTTGCGGGGATTGGCACAGATACGCAGTATTTT
CDR3: CASSEEVAGIGTDTQYF
size: -
D: -
V: TRBV2
J: TRBJ2-3

DNA: TGTGCCTGGAGTGTCCGGGGCTACGAGCAGTACTTC
CDR3: CAWSVRGYEQYF
size: -
D: -
V: TRBV30
J: TRBJ2-7